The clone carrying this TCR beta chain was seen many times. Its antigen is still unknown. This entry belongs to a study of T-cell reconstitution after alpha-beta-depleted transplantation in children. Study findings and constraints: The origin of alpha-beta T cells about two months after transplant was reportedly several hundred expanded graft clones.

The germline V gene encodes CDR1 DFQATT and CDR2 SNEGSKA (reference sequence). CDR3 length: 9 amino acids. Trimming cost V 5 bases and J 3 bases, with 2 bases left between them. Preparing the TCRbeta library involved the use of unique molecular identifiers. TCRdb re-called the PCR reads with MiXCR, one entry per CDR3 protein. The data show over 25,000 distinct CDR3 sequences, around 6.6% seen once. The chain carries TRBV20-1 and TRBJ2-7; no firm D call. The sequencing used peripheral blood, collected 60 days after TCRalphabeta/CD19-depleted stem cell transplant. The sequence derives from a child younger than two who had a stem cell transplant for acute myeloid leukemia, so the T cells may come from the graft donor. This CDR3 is CSAGYEQYF. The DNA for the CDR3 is TGCAGTGCTGGCTACGAGCAGTACTTC.